This entry concerns a single T cell receptor beta chain. The data are from a study of T cells expressing NK-cell markers. CDR1 and CDR2 from the germline V gene are SGHTA and FQGNSA. The CDR3 has 17 residues. TCR beta cDNA was made by 5'RACE template switching with UMIs. TCRdb reprocessed the 5' RACE reads and keeps a single row for each CDR3 protein, giving no DNA. The sample's table shows about 460,000 distinct CDR3 sequences. The rearrangement links TRBV7-2 to TRBJ2-6; checking the TCRdb D call of TRBD1 is not possible without DNA. This clonotype was sampled from a woman between 50 and 59 years old in good health. The sequencing input was blood T cells: a sorted CD56 or NKG2C T cell subset, CD4+ or CD8+ T cells, or bulk PBMC T cells (not recorded which). The CDR3 loop reads CASSYGTGFSGANVLTF.